This T cell receptor beta chain emerged from a study of T-cell reconstitution after alpha-beta-depleted transplantation in children. The germline V gene encodes CDR1 SGDLS and CDR2 YYNGEE. This CDR3 is 13 amino acids long. V was trimmed by 4 bases and J by 4 bases, leaving 12 bases between them. Only a few counts were recorded for this clonotype. Library preparation (for TCRbeta) was performed with unique molecular identifiers. Using its own MiXCR run on the PCR reads, TCRdb lists one record per CDR3 protein. The sample records approximately 980,000 distinct CDR3 sequences, about 31% being singletons.

Sample: PBMCs, mostly from graft donor cells, taken 360 days after TCRalphabeta/CD19-depleted stem cell transplant. The chain recombines TRBV9 with TRBJ2-7; tentative D call: TRBD2 (6 bases). The sequence was collected from a boy in the first two years of life who had a stem cell transplant for SCID, so the T cells may come from the graft donor. DNA for the CDR3: TGTGCCAGCAGCCCCGGGGCGGGATACGAGCAGTACTTC. Protein sequence: CASSPGAGYEQYF.